This T cell receptor beta chain was captured by sequencing in a study of T cells in Graves' hyperthyroidism and ophthalmopathy. Graves' hyperthyroidism was deemed stable absent ophthalmopathy progression within 18 months. RNA transcripts gave rise to amplified TCR beta CDR3 regions. A set of HTBI primers served as the primers for a first-round RT-PCR of the TCR CDR3. Each CDR3 protein is one row after TCRdb ran MiXCR on the multiplex PCR reads. The sample lists roughly 740,000 distinct CDR3 sequences; around 17% were seen once. Germline V gene lookup returns CDR1 LGHDT and CDR2 YNNKEL (reference sequence). The J segment lost 4 bases and the V segment lost 4 bases, leaving 5 bases of the junction unmatched. This CDR3 region has 14 residues.

The sequencing input was blood. This clonotype originated in a man aged 18 to 35 with Graves' hyperthyroidism. The V call is TRBV3-1, the J call TRBJ1-2; 8 bases are a match to TRBD1. Written as DNA, the CDR3 is TGTGCCAGCAGCCGCGGCACAGGGGGCTATGGCTACACCTTC. Amino acid sequence: CASSRGTGGYGYTF.